The sequence of this T cell receptor beta chain was determined in a study of T cell repertoires in cytomegalovirus infection. Study overall: Both a matching HLA type and CMV infection were indicated by public TCR beta signatures. Study results and caveats: The response measured ex vivo was dominated by TCR beta clonotypes (HLA-C-restricted and CMV-specific). Cumulative public TCR beta family frequency identified CMV carriers with the relevant HLA.

This clonotype came up many times. Its antigen is currently unknown. TCRdb processed the reads anew with MiXCR; each CDR3 protein has one entry. The sample has under 350,000 distinct CDR3 sequences, about 8.8% seen once. There are 13 residues in the CDR3. Trimming removed 7 bases at V and 1 base at J, with 10 bases between. The germline V gene has CDR1 MNHEY and CDR2 SVGEGT. The receptor was isolated from a human donor in good health (CMV status not recorded). Some clones in this sample may be carry-over from other donors' samples. The chain uses TRBV6-2 or TRBV6-3 and TRBJ1-1; D is unresolved. The sample consisted of PBMCs. Written as DNA, the CDR3 is TGTGCCAGCATACAGACATGGAACACTGAAGCTTTCTTT. Encoded protein: CASIQTWNTEAFF.